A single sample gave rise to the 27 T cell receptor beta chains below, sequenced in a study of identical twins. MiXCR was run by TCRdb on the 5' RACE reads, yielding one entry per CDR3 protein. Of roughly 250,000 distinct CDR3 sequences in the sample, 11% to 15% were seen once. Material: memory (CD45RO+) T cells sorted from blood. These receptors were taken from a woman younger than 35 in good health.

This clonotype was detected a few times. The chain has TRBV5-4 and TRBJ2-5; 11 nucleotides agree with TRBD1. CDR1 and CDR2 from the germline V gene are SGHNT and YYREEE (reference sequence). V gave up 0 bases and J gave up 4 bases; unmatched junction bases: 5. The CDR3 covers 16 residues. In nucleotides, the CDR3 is TGTGCCAGCAGCTTGGCTAGGACAGGGGGCCTAGAGACCCAGTACTTC. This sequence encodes CASSLARTGGLETQYF.

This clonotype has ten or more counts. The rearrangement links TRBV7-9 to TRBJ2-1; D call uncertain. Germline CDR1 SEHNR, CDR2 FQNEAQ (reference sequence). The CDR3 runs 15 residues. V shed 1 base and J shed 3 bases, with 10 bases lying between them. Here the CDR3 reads CASSLVGFLYNEQFF. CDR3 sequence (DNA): TGTGCCAGCAGCTTAGTAGGGTTCCTCTACAATGAGCAGTTCTTC.

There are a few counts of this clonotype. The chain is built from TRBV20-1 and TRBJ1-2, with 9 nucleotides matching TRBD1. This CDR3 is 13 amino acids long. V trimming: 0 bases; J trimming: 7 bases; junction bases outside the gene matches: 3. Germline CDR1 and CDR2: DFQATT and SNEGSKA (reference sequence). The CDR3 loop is CSAREQGALGYTF. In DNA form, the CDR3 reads TGCAGTGCTAGAGAACAGGGGGCGCTTGGCTACACCTTC.

CDR3 in DNA: TGTGCCAGCAGCCAACTCTCCGGGGGAGAGCAGTACTTC. Encoded protein: CASSQLSGGEQYF. The chain links TRBV14 to TRBJ2-7; possibly TRBD2 for D (6 bases). V was pared by 2 bases and J by 7 bases, with 12 bases between. This CDR3 comprises 13 residues. Germline lookup yields CDR1 SGHDN and CDR2 FVKESK.

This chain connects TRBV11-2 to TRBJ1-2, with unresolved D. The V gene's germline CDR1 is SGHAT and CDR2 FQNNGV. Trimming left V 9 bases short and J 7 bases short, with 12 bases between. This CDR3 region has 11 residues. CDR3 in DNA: TGTGCCAGTGGGCCTTCTGGTGGCTACACCTTC. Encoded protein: CASGPSGGYTF.

The CDR3 DNA reads as TGTGCCAGTAGTTTGGGACTAGGAGACGCATACGAGCAGTACTTC. The encoded protein is CASSLGLGDAYEQYF. The chain has TRBV19 and TRBJ2-7; 8 bases fit TRBD2. CDR1 and CDR2 from the germline V gene are LNHDA and SQIVND (reference sequence). The CDR3 is 15 residues long. Trimming took 5 bases from V and 4 from J; bases not matched to a gene: 10. Filled out from reference TRBV19 and TRBJ2-7, the complete variable domain reads DGGITQSPKYLFRKEGQNVTLSCEQNLNHDAMYWYRQDPGQGLRLIYYSQIVNDFQKGDIAEGYSVSREKKESFPLTVTSAQKNPTAFYLCASSLGLGDAYEQYFGPGTRLTVT.

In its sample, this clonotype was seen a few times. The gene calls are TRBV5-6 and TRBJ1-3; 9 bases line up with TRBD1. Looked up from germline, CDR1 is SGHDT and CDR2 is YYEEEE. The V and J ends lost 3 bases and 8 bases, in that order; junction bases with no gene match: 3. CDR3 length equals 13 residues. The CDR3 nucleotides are TGTGCCAGCAGCTCGGACAGGGGATACACCATATATTTT. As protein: CASSSDRGYTIYF.

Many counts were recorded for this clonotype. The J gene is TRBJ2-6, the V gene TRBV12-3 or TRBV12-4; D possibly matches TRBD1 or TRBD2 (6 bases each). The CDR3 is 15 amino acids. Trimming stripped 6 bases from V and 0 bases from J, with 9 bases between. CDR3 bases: TGTGCCAGCAGGGAGGGGGACTCTGGGGCCAACGTCCTGACTTTC. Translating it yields CASREGDSGANVLTF.

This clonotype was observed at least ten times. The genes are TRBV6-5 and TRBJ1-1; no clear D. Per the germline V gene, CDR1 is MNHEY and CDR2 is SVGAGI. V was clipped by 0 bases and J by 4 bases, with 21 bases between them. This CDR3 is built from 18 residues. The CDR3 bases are TGTGCCAGCAGTTACTCGATTGGCCACCGCCGTAGGAGCACTGAAGCTTTCTTT. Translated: CASSYSIGHRRRSTEAFF.

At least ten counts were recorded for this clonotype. CDR3 bases: TGTGCCAGCAGCTTGGAGGCGACAGGCGGAAACACCATATATTTT. Translating it yields CASSLEATGGNTIYF. The chain combines TRBV5-6 with TRBJ1-3; tentative D call: TRBD1 (6 bases). Germline CDR1 and CDR2: SGHDT and YYEEEE. The ends were cut back, 0 bases at V and 4 bases at J, with 11 bases in the middle. There are 15 residues in the CDR3.

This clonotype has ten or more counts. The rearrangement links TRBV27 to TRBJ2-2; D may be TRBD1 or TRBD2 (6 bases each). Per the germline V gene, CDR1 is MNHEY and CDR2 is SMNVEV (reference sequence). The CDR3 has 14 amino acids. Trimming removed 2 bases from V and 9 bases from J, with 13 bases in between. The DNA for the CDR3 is TGTGCCAGCAGTTTAAAAGGGGGGACCAGGGAGCTGTTTTTT. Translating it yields CASSLKGGTRELFF.

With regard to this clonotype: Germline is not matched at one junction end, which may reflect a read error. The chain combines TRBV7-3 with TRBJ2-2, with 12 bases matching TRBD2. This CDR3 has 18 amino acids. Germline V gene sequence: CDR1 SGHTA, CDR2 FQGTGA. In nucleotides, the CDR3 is TGTGCCATCAGCTTCTCCCCCTCTAGCGGGAGGGGTACCGGGGAGCTGTTTTTT. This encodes CAISFSPSSGRGTGELFF.

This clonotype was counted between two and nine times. CDR3 region: CASVAESTDTQYF. The CDR3 DNA is TGTGCCAGCGTCGCGGAGAGCACAGATACGCAGTATTTT. V is TRBV2 and J is TRBJ2-3; no clear D. Germline values: CDR1 SNHLY, CDR2 FYNNEI. Trimming took off 8 bases at V and 0 bases at J, with 9 bases between the two ends. The CDR3 has 13 residues.

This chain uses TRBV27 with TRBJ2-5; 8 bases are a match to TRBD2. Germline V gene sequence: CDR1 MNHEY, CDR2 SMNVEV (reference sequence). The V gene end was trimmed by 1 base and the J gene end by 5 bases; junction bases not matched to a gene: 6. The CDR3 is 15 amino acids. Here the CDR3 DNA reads TGTGCCAGCAGTTTATTAGGAGCGGGAGTGGAGACCCAGTACTTC. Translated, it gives CASSLLGAGVETQYF.

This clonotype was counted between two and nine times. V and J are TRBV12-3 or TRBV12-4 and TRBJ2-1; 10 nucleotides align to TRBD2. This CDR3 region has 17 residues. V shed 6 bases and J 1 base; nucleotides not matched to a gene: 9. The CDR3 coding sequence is TGTGCCAGCAGATCCTCTTTAGCGGGAGGTTCCTACAATGAGCAGTTCTTC. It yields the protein CASRSSLAGGSYNEQFF.

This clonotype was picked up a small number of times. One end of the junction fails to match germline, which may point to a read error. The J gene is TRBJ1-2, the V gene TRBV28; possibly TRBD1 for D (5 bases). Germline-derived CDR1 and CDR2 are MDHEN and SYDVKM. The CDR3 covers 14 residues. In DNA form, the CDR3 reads TGTGCCAGCAGTAGTTGGACACCTAATTATGGCTACACCTTC. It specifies CASSSWTPNYGYTF.

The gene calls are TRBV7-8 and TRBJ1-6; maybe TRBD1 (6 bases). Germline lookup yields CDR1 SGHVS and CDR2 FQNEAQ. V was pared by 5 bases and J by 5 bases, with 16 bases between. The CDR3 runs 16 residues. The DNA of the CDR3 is TGTGCCAGCAGCCGAGCCAGAGGGGGAAATAATTCACCCCTCCACTTT. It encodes CASSRARGGNNSPLHF.

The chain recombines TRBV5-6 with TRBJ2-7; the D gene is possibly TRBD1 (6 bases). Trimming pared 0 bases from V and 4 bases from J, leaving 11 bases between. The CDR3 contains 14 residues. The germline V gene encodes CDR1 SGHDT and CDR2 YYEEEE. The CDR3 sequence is CASSLALGTYEQYF. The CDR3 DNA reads TGTGCCAGCAGCTTGGCGTTAGGGACATACGAGCAGTACTTC.

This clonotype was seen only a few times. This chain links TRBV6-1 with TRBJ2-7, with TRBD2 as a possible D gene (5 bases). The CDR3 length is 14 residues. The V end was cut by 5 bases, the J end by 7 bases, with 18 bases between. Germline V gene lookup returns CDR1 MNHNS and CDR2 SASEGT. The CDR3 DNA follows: TGTGCCAGCAGTCCCCTTCTAGGGAGAGGGGAGCAGTACTTC. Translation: CASSPLLGRGEQYF.

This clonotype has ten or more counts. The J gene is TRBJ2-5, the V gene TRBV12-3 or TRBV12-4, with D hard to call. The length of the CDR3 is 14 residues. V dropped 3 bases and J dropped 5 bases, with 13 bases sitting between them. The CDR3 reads CASSFVRAGETQYF. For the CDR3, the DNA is TGTGCCAGCAGTTTCGTACGGGCCGGGGAGACCCAGTACTTC.

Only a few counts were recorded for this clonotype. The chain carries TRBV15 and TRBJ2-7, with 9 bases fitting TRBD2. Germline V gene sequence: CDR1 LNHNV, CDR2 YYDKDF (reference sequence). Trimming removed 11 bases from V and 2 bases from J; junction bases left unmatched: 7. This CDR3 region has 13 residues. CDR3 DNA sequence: TGTGCCTCCTCTAGCGGGGACCCCTACGAGCAGTACTTC. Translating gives CASSSGDPYEQYF.

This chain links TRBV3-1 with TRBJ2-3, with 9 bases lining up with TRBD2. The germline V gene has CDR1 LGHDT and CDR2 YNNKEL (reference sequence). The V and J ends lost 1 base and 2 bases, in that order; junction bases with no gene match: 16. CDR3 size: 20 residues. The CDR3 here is CASSQAPGTSNFPPTDTQYF. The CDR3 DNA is TGTGCCAGCAGCCAAGCGCCAGGGACTAGCAACTTCCCACCCACAGATACGCAGTATTTT.

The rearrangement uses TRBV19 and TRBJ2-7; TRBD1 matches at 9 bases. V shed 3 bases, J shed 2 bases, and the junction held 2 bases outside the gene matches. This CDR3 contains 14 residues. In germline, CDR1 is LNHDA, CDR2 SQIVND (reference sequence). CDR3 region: CASSITGGTYEQYF. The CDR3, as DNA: TGTGCCAGTAGTATCACAGGGGGCACCTACGAGCAGTACTTC.

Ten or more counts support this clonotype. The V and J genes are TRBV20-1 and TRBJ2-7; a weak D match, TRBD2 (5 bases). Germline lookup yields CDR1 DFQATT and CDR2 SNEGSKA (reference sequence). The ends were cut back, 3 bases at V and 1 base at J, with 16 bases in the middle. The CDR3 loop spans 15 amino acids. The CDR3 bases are TGCAGTGCTAGGCGCAGCGGAGGAGTTTCCTACGAGCAGTACTTC. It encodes CSARRSGGVSYEQYF.

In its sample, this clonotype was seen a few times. The DNA for the CDR3 is TGTGCCAGCAGCCCTTACGGAGGGCGCGGTCTTTATACGCAGTATTTT. This gives the protein CASSPYGGRGLYTQYF. The chain carries TRBV4-2 and TRBJ2-3, with D perhaps matching TRBD2 (6 bases). Trimming stripped 4 bases from V and 7 bases from J, with 21 bases between. The length of the CDR3 is 16 residues. The germline V gene encodes CDR1 LGHNA and CDR2 YNFKEQ.

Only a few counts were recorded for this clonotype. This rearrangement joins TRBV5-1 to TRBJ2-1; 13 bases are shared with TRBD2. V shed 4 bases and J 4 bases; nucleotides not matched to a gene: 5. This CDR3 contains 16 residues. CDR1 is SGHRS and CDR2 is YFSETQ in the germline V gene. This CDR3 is CASSISTSGGYNEQFF. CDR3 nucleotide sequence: TGCGCCAGCAGCATATCGACTAGCGGGGGGTACAATGAGCAGTTCTTC.

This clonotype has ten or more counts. The CDR3 protein is CASSPGLADTYNEQFF. The CDR3, as DNA: TGCGCCAGCAGCCCCGGACTAGCGGACACCTACAATGAGCAGTTCTTC. The chain is built from TRBV5-1 and TRBJ2-1, with 10 bases lining up with TRBD2. The CDR3 runs 16 residues. Trimming at V came to 4 bases and at J to 2 bases, leaving 6 bases not matched to a gene. CDR1 and CDR2 from the germline V gene are SGHRS and YFSETQ. Supplemented by reference TRBV5-1 and TRBJ2-1, the full variable domain reads KAGVTQTPRYLIKTRGQQVTLSCSPISGHRSVSWYQQTPGQGLQFLFEYFSETQRNKGNFPGRFSGRQFSNSRSEMNVSTLELGDSALYLCASSPGLADTYNEQFFGPGTRLTVL.